This T cell receptor (beta chain) was sequenced during a study of cytomegalovirus exposure and HLA in healthy donors. A multiplex PCR was run with 60 Vbeta primers and 13 Jbeta primers. The repertoire was sequenced with immunoSEQ multiplex PCR; TCRdb's copy has only in-frame clones and lacks some. Of under 200,000 clones listed, approximately 81% are singletons. This CDR3 has 16 residues. CDR1 is SEHNR and CDR2 is FQNEAQ in the germline V gene (reference sequence). The V gene end was trimmed by 3 bases and the J gene end by 0 bases; junction bases not matched to a gene: 8. General study points: Reportedly, diagnosis of cytomegalovirus status by the classifier showed high specificity and sensitivity.

About this clone itself: The antigen is not known.

This chain joins TRBV7-9 and TRBJ2-7; 7 nucleotides line up with TRBD1. This receptor was taken from a man younger than 45 in good health and CMV-seronegative. The sequencing sample was made of PBMCs. CDR3 sequence: CASSLAGGASSYEQYF. The CDR3 bases are TGTGCCAGCAGCTTGGCAGGGGGAGCCAGCTCCTACGAGCAGTACTTC. The full variable domain, completed using reference TRBV7-9 and TRBJ2-7, is DTGVSQNPRHKITKRGQNVTFRCDPISEHNRLYWYRQTLGQGPEFLTYFQNEAQLEKSRLLSDRFSAERPKGSFSTLEIQRTEQGDSAMYLCASSLAGGASSYEQYFGPGTRLTVT.